This entry lists 12 T cell receptor beta chains sequenced from one sample in a study of regulatory T cells in long-lasting Graves disease. The time point here: newly diagnosed GD, antithyroid drugs for less than 3 months. The TCR library was made from RNA extracted from PBMCs. Arm-PCR with iRepertoire HTBI primers amplified the CDR3 regions for these TCR beta libraries. MiXCR, applied by TCRdb to the multiplex PCR reads, yields one record per CDR3 protein. The sample lists approximately 460,000 distinct CDR3 sequences, about 16% seen once, with roughly a tenth in the top ten. This same sample was also taken into another study, of T cells in Graves' hyperthyroidism and ophthalmopathy.

Here the sequenced sample was peripheral blood mononuclear cells (PBMCs), taken at new diagnosis, from a patient treated with antithyroid drugs. The origin of the receptors is a woman younger than 45 with Graves disease.

This clonotype came up many times. This chain links TRBV18 with TRBJ1-2; D is uncertain. CDR3 length: 13 amino acids. V gave up 0 bases and J gave up 5 bases, with 7 bases separating them. CDR1 and CDR2 from the germline V gene are KGHSH and LQKENI. CDR3 DNA sequence: TGTGCCAGCTCACCACCTTCACCATATGGCTACACCTTC. Protein product: CASSPPSPYGYTF.

This clonotype has more than one count but fewer than ten. V is TRBV14 and J is TRBJ2-5; D might be TRBD1 or TRBD2, each matching 6 bases. Trimming took off 5 bases at V and 5 bases at J, with 15 bases between the two ends. The CDR3 contains 14 residues. Germline V CDR1 and CDR2: SGHDN, FVKESK. The CDR3 spells CASSNRGRGETQYF. The CDR3 DNA sequence: TGTGCCAGCAGCAACCGGGGGCGAGGGGAGACCCAGTACTTC.

This clonotype was counted a few times. The chain uses TRBV4-2 and TRBJ1-2; 11 bases map to TRBD1. This CDR3 comprises 15 residues. CDR1 LGHNA and CDR2 YNFKEQ come from the germline V gene. V gave up 1 base and J gave up 7 bases; unmatched junction bases: 5. The CDR3 DNA reads as TGTGCCAGCAGCCAAGGGGGACAGGGGGGTGTTGGCTACACCTTC. It is translated as CASSQGGQGGVGYTF.

This clonotype was counted ten times or more. This chain links TRBV20-1 with TRBJ2-3; possible D gene TRBD2, 6 bases. CDR1 DFQATT and CDR2 SNEGSKA come from the germline V gene (reference sequence). This CDR3 contains 16 residues. The V end lost 0 bases, the J end lost 2 bases, and 15 bases lay between the germline ends. The chain's CDR3 is CSARDRREHATDTQYF. The CDR3 bases are TGCAGTGCTAGAGATCGGAGGGAGCATGCCACAGATACGCAGTATTTT.

Many counts were recorded for this clonotype. V usage is TRBV7-9 and J usage is TRBJ2-3, with 7 positions matching TRBD1. This CDR3 has 15 amino acids. Germline V gene data show CDR1 as SEHNR and CDR2 as FQNEAQ (reference sequence). After removal of 1 base from V and 0 bases from J, the junction contained 1 base not matched to a gene. The CDR3 nucleotides read TGTGCCAGCAGCTTAGTCAGGGGGAGCACAGATACGCAGTATTTT. Protein sequence: CASSLVRGSTDTQYF. Together with reference TRBV7-9 and TRBJ2-3, the CDR3 gives the full variable domain: DTGVSQNPRHKITKRGQNVTFRCDPISEHNRLYWYRQTLGQGPEFLTYFQNEAQLEKSRLLSDRFSAERPKGSFSTLEIQRTEQGDSAMYLCASSLVRGSTDTQYFGPGTRLTVL.

This clonotype showed up many times. V usage is TRBV30 and J usage is TRBJ2-1; D call uncertain. This CDR3 is 12 amino acids long. V dropped 0 bases and J dropped 8 bases, with 8 bases sitting between them. The germline V gene encodes CDR1 GTSNPN and CDR2 SVGIG (reference sequence). The CDR3 loop is CAWSVTWDEQFF. The DNA of the CDR3 is TGTGCCTGGAGTGTCACGTGGGATGAGCAGTTCTTC. Full variable domain (outside the CDR3, taken from reference TRBV30 and TRBJ2-1): SQTIHQWPATLVQPVGSPLSLECTVEGTSNPNLYWYRQAAGRGLQLLFYSVGIGQISSEVPQNLSASRPQDRQFILSSKKLLLSDSGFYLCAWSVTWDEQFFGPGTRLTVL.

This clonotype was recorded many times. The chain couples TRBV7-2 to TRBJ1-2, with 9 bases fitting TRBD1. The CDR3 length is 15 residues. The V gene's germline CDR1 is SGHTA and CDR2 FQGNSA. The junction had 12 bases not matched to a gene; V was cut back by 5 bases and J by 8 bases. The chain's CDR3 is CASSPGSGQGSGYTF. The CDR3 DNA follows: TGTGCCAGCAGCCCTGGGTCGGGACAGGGTAGCGGCTACACCTTC.

The chain joins TRBV30 to TRBJ2-2; TRBD2 is a possible D gene (5 bases). The CDR3 runs to 17 residues. CDR1 and CDR2 (germline): GTSNPN, SVGIG (reference sequence). Trimming took 2 bases from V and 5 from J, leaving 21 bases between them. DNA of the CDR3: TGTGCCTGGAGTTTGTTTCTGGCACGGAGGTTGACCGGGGAGCTGTTTTTT. Translation gives CAWSLFLARRLTGELFF.

Worth noting for this clonotype: A much larger clone sits a single nucleotide away, making a read error possible. V gene TRBV2 combines with J gene TRBJ2-5, with D perhaps given as TRBD1 or TRBD2 (7 bases each). The germline V gene encodes CDR1 SNHLY and CDR2 FYNNEI. This CDR3 is built from 13 residues. CDR3 nucleotide sequence: TGTGCCGGGCGGGGGACAGCCCAAGAGGCCCAGTACTTC. Encoded protein: CAGRGTAQEAQYF.

The chain is built from TRBV6-5 and TRBJ2-3; perhaps TRBD2 as D (6 bases). CDR3 length equals 13 residues. CDR1 and CDR2 from the germline V gene are MNHEY and SVGAGI. The V end lost 3 bases, the J end lost 6 bases, and 10 bases lay between the germline ends. The chain's CDR3 is CASSYRERDTQYF. The CDR3 nucleotides are TGTGCCAGCAGTTATCGGGAGCGCGATACGCAGTATTTT.

The rearrangement uses TRBV4-1 and TRBJ1-2; no reliable D call. This CDR3 is built from 14 residues. Germline V gives CDR1 MGHRA, CDR2 YSYEKL. Trimming pared 1 base from V and 8 bases from J, leaving 14 bases between. CDR3 DNA sequence: TGCGCCAGCAGCCAAGTGCGGGGAGGTATAGGCTACACCTTC. It encodes CASSQVRGGIGYTF.

The CDR3 here is CASSRQGESQPQHF. CDR3 nucleotide sequence: TGTGCCAGTAGTAGACAGGGTGAGAGTCAGCCCCAGCATTTT. The V call is TRBV19, the J call TRBJ1-5, with 7 positions matching TRBD1. Germline V lookup: CDR1 LNHDA, CDR2 SQIVND (reference sequence). The CDR3 spans 14 residues. V was pared by 4 bases and J by 6 bases, with 6 bases of the junction left unmatched.